These T cell receptor beta chains were read from a single sample in a study of CD8 T cells in Susac syndrome. Each CDR3 protein gets one entry after TCRdb re-called the immunoSEQ multiplex PCR reads with MiXCR. The table shows 300,000 or so distinct CDR3 sequences, with around 92% occurring only once. The sample comprised CD4+ T cells from PBMCs. The receptor set was obtained from a human donor with multiple sclerosis. CDR3s include the opening cysteine and the closing phenylalanine or tryptophan. A D gene is named only where the DNA matches it firmly. Clone size is not always given. Where it is, it says once, few, many or a class for expanded clones.

d_call j_call clone_size v_call cdr3_aa cdr3_nt
. TRBJ2-5 . TRBV10-3 CAISESLLKTQYF TGTGCCATCAGTGAGTCACTCTTGAAGACCCAGTACTTC
. TRBJ1-1 . TRBV19 CASTGRGRTEAFF TGTGCCAGTACCGGGCGAGGTCGAACTGAAGCTTTCTTT
. TRBJ2-3 . TRBV28 CASSSPQRDTQYF TGTGCCAGCAGTTCCCCCCAGCGAGATACGCAGTATTTT
. TRBJ1-2 . TRBV6-1 CASSRQGSPLKATF TGTGCCAGCAGTCGTCAAGGGTCACCTTTGAAGGCCACCTTC
. TRBJ1-1 . TRBV18 CASSPPGGRATEAFF TGTGCCAGCTCACCACCCGGGGGGAGGGCGACTGAAGCTTTCTTT
TRBD1 TRBJ2-2 . TRBV5-5 CASTQLRTGQQTGELFF TGTGCCAGCACCCAATTGCGGACAGGCCAACAAACCGGGGAGCTGTTTTTT
. TRBJ2-1 . TRBV7-3 CASSLLYNEQFF TGTGCCAGCAGCTTACTATACAATGAGCAGTTCTTC
. TRBJ1-1 . TRBV29-1 CSVRGQYVGAFF TGCAGCGTTAGAGGACAGTATGTTGGGGCTTTCTTT
. TRBJ1-5 once TRBV18 CASSPWGGRNQPQHF TGTGCCAGCTCACCCTGGGGGGGGCGCAATCAGCCCCAGCATTTT
. TRBJ2-5 once TRBV7-2 CASSLPYQETQYF TGTGCCAGCAGCTTACCCTACCAAGAGACCCAGTACTTC
. TRBJ2-7 . TRBV18 CASSPASLGYEQYF TGTGCCAGCTCACCAGCGTCACTCGGGTACGAGCAGTACTTC
TRBD1 TRBJ1-1 . TRBV12-3/TRBV12-4 CASSLLFGTGEESTEAFF TGTGCCAGCAGTTTACTGTTTGGGACAGGGGAGGAGAGCACTGAAGCTTTCTTT
. TRBJ2-1 . TRBV29-1 CSVRDSPYNEQFF TGCAGCGTTAGGGACTCCCCCTACAATGAGCAGTTCTTC
. TRBJ1-5 . TRBV20-1 CSARGPTRELPDSNQPQHF TGCAGTGCTAGAGGTCCCACTCGAGAATTACCGGATAGCAATCAGCCCCAGCATTTT
. TRBJ2-4 . TRBV14 CASSQERRRSQYF TGTGCCAGCAGCCAAGAGAGGCGGCGTTCTCAGTACTTC
. TRBJ1-2 . TRBV20-1 CSATSGDRNYGYTF TGCAGTGCTACGTCGGGCGATCGAAACTATGGCTACACCTTC
. TRBJ2-2 . TRBV12-3/TRBV12-4 CASSLNRGPTGELFF TGTGCCAGCAGTTTGAATCGAGGACCCACCGGGGAGCTGTTTTTT
. TRBJ1-4 . TRBV15 CATSRLQGEKLFF TGTGCCACCAGCAGACTCCAGGGGGAAAAACTGTTTTTT
TRBD1 TRBJ1-2 . TRBV5-4 CASSRTGDGYTF TGTGCCAGCAGCCGGACAGGGGACGGCTACACCTTC
. TRBJ2-7 . TRBV19 CASSGTSEQYF TGTGCCAGTAGTGGGACGTCCGAGCAGTACTTC
. TRBJ1-3 . TRBV11-2 CASRGRQTYSGNTIYF TGTGCCAGCAGGGGGCGACAGACTTACTCTGGAAACACCATATATTTT
. TRBJ2-3 . TRBV20-1 CSATRSRGTDTQYF TGCAGTGCAACGAGGTCGCGGGGAACAGATACGCAGTATTTT
TRBD1 TRBJ2-7 once TRBV6-6 CASTRTGESYEQYF TGTGCCAGCACCCGGACAGGGGAAAGCTACGAGCAGTACTTC